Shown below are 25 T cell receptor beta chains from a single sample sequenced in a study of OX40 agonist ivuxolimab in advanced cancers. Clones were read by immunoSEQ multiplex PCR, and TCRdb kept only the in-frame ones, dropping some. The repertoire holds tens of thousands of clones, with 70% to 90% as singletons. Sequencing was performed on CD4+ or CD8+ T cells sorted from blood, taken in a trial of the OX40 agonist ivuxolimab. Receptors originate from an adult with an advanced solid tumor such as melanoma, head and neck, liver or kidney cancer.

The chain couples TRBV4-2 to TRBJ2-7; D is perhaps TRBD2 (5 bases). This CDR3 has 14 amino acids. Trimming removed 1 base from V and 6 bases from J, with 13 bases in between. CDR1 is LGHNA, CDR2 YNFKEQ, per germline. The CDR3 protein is CASSQASLEGEQYF. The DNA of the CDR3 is TGTGCCAGCAGCCAAGCTAGCCTCGAGGGCGAGCAGTACTTC.

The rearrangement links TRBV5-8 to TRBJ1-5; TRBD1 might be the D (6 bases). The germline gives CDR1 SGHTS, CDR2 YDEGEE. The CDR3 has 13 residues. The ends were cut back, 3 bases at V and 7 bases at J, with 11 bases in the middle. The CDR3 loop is CASSSGAAQPQHF. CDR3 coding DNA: TGTGCCAGCAGCTCAGGGGCGGCCCAGCCCCAGCATTTT. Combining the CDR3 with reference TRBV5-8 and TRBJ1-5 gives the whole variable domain EAGVTQSPTHLIKTRGQQATLRCSPISGHTSVYWYQQALGLGLQFLLWYDEGEERNRGNFPPRFSGRQFPNYSSELNVNALELEDSALYLCASSSGAAQPQHFGDGTRLSIL.

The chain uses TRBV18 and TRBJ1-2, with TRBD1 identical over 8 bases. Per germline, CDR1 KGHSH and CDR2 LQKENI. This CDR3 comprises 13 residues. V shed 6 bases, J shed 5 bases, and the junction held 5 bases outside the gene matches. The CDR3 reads CASSPGQEYGYTF. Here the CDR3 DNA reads TGTGCCAGCTCTCCGGGACAGGAGTATGGCTACACCTTC.

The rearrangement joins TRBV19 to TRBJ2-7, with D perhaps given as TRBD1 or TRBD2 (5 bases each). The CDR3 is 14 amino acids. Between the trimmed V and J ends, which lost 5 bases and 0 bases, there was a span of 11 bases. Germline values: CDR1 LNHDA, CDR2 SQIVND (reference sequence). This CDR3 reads CASSGTELSYEQYF. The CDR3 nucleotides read TGTGCCAGTAGTGGGACGGAGCTCTCCTACGAGCAGTACTTC.

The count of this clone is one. The chain's CDR3 is CAYHRTGPGELFF. The CDR3 DNA sequence: TGTGCCTACCACAGGACAGGGCCCGGGGAGCTGTTTTTT. This chain joins TRBV30 and TRBJ2-2; TRBD1 matches 8 bases. The germline V gene has CDR1 GTSNPN and CDR2 SVGIG (reference sequence). This CDR3 spans 13 amino acids. Germline trimming cut 7 bases from V and 6 bases from J; bases unmatched to any gene: 7. Variable domain in full (rest from reference TRBV30 and TRBJ2-2): SQTIHQWPATLVQPVGSPLSLECTVEGTSNPNLYWYRQAAGRGLQLLFYSVGIGQISSEVPQNLSASRPQDRQFILSSKKLLLSDSGFYLCAYHRTGPGELFFGEGSRLTVL.

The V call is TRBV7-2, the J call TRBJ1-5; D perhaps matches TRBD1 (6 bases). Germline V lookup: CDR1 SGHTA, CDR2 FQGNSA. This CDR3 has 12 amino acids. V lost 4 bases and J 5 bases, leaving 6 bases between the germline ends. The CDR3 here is CASSSGDQPQHF. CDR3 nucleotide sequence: TGTGCCAGCAGCTCAGGGGATCAGCCCCAGCATTTT.

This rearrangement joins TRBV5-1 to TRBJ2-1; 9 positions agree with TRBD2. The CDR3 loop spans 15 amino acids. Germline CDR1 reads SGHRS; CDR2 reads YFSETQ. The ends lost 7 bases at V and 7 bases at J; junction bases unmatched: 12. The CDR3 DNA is TGCGCCAGCGGGGAAGGAGCGGGAGGTAGGAATGAGCAGTTCTTC. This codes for CASGEGAGGRNEQFF. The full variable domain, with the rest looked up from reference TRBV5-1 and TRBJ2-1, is KAGVTQTPRYLIKTRGQQVTLSCSPISGHRSVSWYQQTPGQGLQFLFEYFSETQRNKGNFPGRFSGRQFSNSRSEMNVSTLELGDSALYLCASGEGAGGRNEQFFGPGTRLTVL.

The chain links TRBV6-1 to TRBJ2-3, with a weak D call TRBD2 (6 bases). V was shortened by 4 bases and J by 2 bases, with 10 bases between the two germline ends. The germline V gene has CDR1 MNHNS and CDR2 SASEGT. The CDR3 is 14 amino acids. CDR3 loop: CASSGGTHTDTQYF. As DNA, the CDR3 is TGTGCCAGCAGTGGCGGGACCCACACAGATACGCAGTATTTT.

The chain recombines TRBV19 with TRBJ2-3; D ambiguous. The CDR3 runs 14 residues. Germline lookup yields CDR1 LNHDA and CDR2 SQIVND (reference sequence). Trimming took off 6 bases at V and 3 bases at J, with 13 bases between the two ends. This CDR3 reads CASSIIDRTDTQYF. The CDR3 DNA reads TGTGCCAGTAGCATCATCGATCGGACAGATACGCAGTATTTT.

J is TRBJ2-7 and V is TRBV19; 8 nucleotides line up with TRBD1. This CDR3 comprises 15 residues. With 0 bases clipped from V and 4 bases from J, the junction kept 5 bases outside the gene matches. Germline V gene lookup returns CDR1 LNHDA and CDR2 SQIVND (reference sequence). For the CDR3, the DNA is TGTGCCAGTAGTATAGATCTTGGACAGGGATACGAGCAGTACTTC. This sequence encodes CASSIDLGQGYEQYF.

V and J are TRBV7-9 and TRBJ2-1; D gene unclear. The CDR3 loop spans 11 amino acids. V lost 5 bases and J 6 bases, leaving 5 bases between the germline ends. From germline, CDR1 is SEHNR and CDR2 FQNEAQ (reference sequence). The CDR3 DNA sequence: TGTGCCAGCAGCCCTATCAATGAGCAGTTCTTC. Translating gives CASSPINEQFF.

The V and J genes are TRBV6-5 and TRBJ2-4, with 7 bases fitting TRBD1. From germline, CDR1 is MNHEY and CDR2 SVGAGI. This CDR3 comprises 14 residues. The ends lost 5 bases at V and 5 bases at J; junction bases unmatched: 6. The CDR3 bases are TGTGCCAGCAGTGCTAAGGGACAGCAAAACATTCAGTACTTC. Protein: CASSAKGQQNIQYF.

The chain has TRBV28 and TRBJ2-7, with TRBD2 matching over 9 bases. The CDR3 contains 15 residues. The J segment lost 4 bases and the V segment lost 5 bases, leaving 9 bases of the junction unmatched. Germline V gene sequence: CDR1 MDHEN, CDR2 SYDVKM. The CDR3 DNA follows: TGTGCCAGCAGTGCCTTAGCGGGAGTGAAATACGAGCAGTACTTC. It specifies CASSALAGVKYEQYF.

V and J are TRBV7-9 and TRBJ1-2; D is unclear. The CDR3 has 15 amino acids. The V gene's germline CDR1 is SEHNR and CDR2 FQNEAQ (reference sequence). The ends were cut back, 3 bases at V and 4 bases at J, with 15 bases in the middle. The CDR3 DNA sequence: TGTGCCAGCAGCTTCACCGAGGGTGTCAGCTATGGCTACACCTTC. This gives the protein CASSFTEGVSYGYTF.

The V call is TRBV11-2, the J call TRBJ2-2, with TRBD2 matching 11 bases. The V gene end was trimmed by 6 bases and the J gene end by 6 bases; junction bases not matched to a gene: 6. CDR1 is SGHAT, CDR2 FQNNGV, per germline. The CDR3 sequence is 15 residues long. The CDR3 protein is CASRPTTSGAGELFF. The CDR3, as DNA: TGTGCCAGCAGACCGACGACTAGCGGGGCCGGGGAGCTGTTTTTT.

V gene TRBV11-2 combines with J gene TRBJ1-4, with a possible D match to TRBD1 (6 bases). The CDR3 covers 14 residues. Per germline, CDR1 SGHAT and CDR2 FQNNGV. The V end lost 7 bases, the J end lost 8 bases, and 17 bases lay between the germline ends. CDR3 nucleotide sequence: TGTGCCAGCACTTCCCATCCGGGGGCGGAAAAACTGTTTTTT. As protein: CASTSHPGAEKLFF.

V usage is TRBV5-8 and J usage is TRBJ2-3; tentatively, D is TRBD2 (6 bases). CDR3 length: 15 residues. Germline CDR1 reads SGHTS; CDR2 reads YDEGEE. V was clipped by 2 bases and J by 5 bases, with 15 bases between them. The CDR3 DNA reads TGTGCCAGCAGCTTATTGACGGGAGCGGTAGATACGCAGTATTTT. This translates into CASSLLTGAVDTQYF.

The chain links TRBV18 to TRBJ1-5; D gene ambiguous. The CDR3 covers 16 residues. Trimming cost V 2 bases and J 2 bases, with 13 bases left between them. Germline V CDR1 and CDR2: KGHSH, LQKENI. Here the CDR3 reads CASSPSIPGGNQPQHF. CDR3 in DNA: TGTGCCAGCTCACCATCTATACCTGGGGGCAATCAGCCCCAGCATTTT.

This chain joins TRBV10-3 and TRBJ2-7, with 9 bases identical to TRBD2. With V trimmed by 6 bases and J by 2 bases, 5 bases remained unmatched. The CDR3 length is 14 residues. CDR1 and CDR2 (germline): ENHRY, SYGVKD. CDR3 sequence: CAISQREETYEQYF. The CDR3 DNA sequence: TGTGCCATCAGCCAGCGGGAGGAGACCTACGAGCAGTACTTC.

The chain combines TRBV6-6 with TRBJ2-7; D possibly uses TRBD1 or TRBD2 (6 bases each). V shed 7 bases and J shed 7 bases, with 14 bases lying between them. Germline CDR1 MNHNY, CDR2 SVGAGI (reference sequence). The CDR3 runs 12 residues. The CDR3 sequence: CASTTGALEQYF. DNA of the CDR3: TGTGCCAGCACCACGGGGGCCCTAGAGCAGTACTTC.

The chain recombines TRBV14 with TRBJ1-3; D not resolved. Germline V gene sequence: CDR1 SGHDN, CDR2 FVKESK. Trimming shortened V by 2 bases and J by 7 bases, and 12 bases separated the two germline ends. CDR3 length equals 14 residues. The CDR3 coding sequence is TGTGCCAGCAGCCAACCCGACGGTGGGAACACCATATATTTT. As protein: CASSQPDGGNTIYF.

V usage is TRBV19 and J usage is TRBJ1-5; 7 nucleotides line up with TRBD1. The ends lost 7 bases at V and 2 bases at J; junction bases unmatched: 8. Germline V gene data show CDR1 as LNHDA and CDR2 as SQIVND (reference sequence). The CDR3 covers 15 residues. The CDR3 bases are TGTGCCAGTACCCGTCGAGGGGGCGGCAATCAGCCCCAGCATTTT. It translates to CASTRRGGGNQPQHF. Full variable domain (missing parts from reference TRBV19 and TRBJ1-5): DGGITQSPKYLFRKEGQNVTLSCEQNLNHDAMYWYRQDPGQGLRLIYYSQIVNDFQKGDIAEGYSVSREKKESFPLTVTSAQKNPTAFYLCASTRRGGGNQPQHFGDGTRLSIL.

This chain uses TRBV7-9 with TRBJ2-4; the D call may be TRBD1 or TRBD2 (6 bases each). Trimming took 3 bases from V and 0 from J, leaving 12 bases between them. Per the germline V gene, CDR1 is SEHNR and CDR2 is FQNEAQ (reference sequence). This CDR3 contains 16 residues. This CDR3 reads CASSLGGSLAKNIQYF. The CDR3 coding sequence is TGTGCCAGCAGCTTGGGGGGCTCCTTAGCCAAAAACATTCAGTACTTC. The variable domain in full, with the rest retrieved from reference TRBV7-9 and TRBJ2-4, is DTGVSQNPRHKITKRGQNVTFRCDPISEHNRLYWYRQTLGQGPEFLTYFQNEAQLEKSRLLSDRFSAERPKGSFSTLEIQRTEQGDSAMYLCASSLGGSLAKNIQYFGAGTRLSVL.

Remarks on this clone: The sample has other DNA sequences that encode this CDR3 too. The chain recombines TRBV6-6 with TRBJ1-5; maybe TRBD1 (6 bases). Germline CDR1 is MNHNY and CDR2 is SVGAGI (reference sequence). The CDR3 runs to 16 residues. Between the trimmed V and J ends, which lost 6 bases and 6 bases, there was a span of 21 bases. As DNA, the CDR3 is TGTGCCAGCAGCTCCCCTAGGGGTCAGGGGAGTCAGCCCCAGCATTTT. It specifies CASSSPRGQGSQPQHF.

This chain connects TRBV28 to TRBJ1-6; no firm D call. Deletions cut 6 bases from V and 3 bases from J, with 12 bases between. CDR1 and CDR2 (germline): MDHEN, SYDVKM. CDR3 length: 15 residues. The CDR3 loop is CASSPQRNYNSPLHF. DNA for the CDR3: TGTGCCAGCAGCCCACAGAGGAACTATAATTCACCCCTCCACTTT.